This T cell receptor beta chain was retrieved from a study of T cell clonotyping in hematopoietic cell transplantation. Noted time point: recipient sample about 28 days before transplant, after cytoreduction. The CDR3 length is 12 residues. Profiled with immunoSEQ multiplex PCR; TCRdb holds only in-frame clones, not every one. The sample has 26,000 or so clones, approximately 86% seen once. The receptor was isolated from a man aged 40-49 years with acute myeloid leukemia. Some clones in this sample may be carry-over from other donors' samples. The specimen comprised peripheral blood mononuclear cells, sampled before stem cell transplant. The chain combines TRBV21-1 with TRBJ1-1. TRBV21-1 is assigned pseudogene status. CDR3 DNA: TGTGCCAGCAGCAAAGAGGCGAACGAAGCTTTCTTT. This codes for CASSKEANEAFF.